A selection of T cell receptor beta chains follows, all from one sample in a study of blood T cell repertoires in COVID-19. The repertoire was sequenced with immunoSEQ multiplex PCR; TCRdb's copy has only in-frame clones and lacks some. The table records some 150,000 clones, roughly nine tenths of them present only once. Sequenced sample: peripheral blood. These receptors all come from a woman between 65 and 79 years old with acute or convalescent COVID-19. The conserved cysteine and the conserved F or W are not part of the CDR3 here.

j_gene | len | v_gene | CDR3aa
TRBJ1-2 | 8 | TRBV28 | ASSSRGYT
TRBJ1-4 | 13 | TRBV7-2 | ASSSYLGVDEKLF
TRBJ1-1 | 10 | TRBV30 | AWGQGGTEAF
TRBJ2-7 | 15 | TRBV7-9 | ASSSYPGTGGDYEQY
TRBJ1-3 | 15 | TRBV4-2 | ASSQDIGGRSGNTIY
TRBJ2-5 | 12 | TRBV5-1 | ASSGGPLQETQY
TRBJ1-1 | 12 | TRBV3-1/TRBV3-2 | ASSQEGADTEAF
TRBJ2-5 | 13 | TRBV28 | ASSSWDRTIETQY
TRBJ2-3 | 12 | TRBV11-3 | ASSYGGITDTQY
TRBJ1-3 | 13 | TRBV3-1/TRBV3-2 | ASSPGYFSGNTIY
TRBJ1-1 | 14 | TRBV7-2 | ASSLVQGGYGAEAF
TRBJ2-5 | 10 | TRBV6-2/TRBV6-3 | ASSYGQGSQY
TRBJ2-2 | 15 | TRBV18 | ASSPPKGDANTGELF
TRBJ2-7 | 13 | TRBV6-2/TRBV6-3 | ASSYQGMRTYEQY
TRBJ1-2 | 9 | TRBV7-9 | ASSPWTGHT
TRBJ1-5 | 16 | TRBV25-1 | ASPKKAGGDYSNQPQH
TRBJ1-2 | 12 | TRBV7-9 | ASSLATGPGGYT
TRBJ2-5 | 15 | TRBV3-1/TRBV3-2 | ASSRGQGRRGQETQY
TRBJ2-4 | 11 | TRBV29-1 | SVVMEAKNIQY
TRBJ2-2 | 13 | TRBV7-2 | ASSFGGRSTGELF
TRBJ2-5 | 12 | TRBV18 | ASSPPSGQETQY
TRBJ1-2 | 14 | TRBV5-1 | ASSLDGQGWSDGYT
TRBJ1-3 | 18 | TRBV24-1 | ATSVPSGERLAPLGNTIY
TRBJ1-2 | 13 | TRBV5-6 | ASSIRQGRENGYT
TRBJ1-1 | 10 | TRBV12-3/TRBV12-4 | ATQTGGYEAF
TRBJ1-2 | 15 | TRBV19 | ASTPPDAGDGSYGYT
TRBJ2-3 | 18 | TRBV3-1/TRBV3-2 | ASSPVLRLAGSSSTDTQY
TRBJ2-5 | 13 | TRBV6-2/TRBV6-3 | ASSYLGSGARTQY
TRBJ1-2 | 12 | TRBV6-5 | ASSPGTGVYGYT
TRBJ2-7 | 14 | TRBV7-2 | ASSLQTGGRTYEQY
TRBJ1-1 | 15 | TRBV7-8 | ASSLGIRQGLNTEAF
TRBJ2-7 | 14 | TRBV29-1 | SVARGLAGATYEQY
TRBJ2-2 | 16 | TRBV27 | ASSWRTSGTSNTGELF
TRBJ2-3 | 12 | TRBV30 | AWSPPLAGGPQY
TRBJ2-2 | 14 | TRBV6-4 | ASSDWQGSGAGELF
TRBJ2-7 | 14 | TRBV6-2/TRBV6-3 | ASSYTPGQGGYEQY
TRBJ1-1 | 12 | TRBV28 | ASSLGQQNTEAF
TRBJ1-2 | 12 | TRBV28 | ASSGSAGQRGYT
TRBJ2-1 | 9 | TRBV7-9 | ASSRQGGQF
TRBJ2-1 | 18 | TRBV28 | ASSPAPGTSLWSSYNEQF
TRBJ1-2 | 11 | TRBV28 | ASKERGLDGYT
TRBJ1-4 | 12 | TRBV7-9 | ASRRGTGDEKLF
TRBJ1-2 | 14 | TRBV27 | ASRRDSVNFYYGYT
TRBJ1-6 | 11 | TRBV3-1/TRBV3-2 | ASSQDHSSPLH
TRBJ1-2 | 10 | TRBV19 | ASSISGDGYT
TRBJ1-2 | 14 | TRBV28 | ASSTQRQGLRGGYT
TRBJ1-2 | 13 | TRBV6-5 | ASSYSSGGKYGYT
TRBJ1-2 | 13 | TRBV19 | ASTSDRVNNYGYT
TRBJ1-2 | 12 | TRBV27 | ASKPQRANYGYT
TRBJ1-1 | 11 | TRBV7-8 | ASSLTGRTEAF
TRBJ1-2 | 14 | TRBV13 | ASSLRGQPINYGYT
TRBJ1-1 | 13 | TRBV7-6 | ASSIRQGADTEAF